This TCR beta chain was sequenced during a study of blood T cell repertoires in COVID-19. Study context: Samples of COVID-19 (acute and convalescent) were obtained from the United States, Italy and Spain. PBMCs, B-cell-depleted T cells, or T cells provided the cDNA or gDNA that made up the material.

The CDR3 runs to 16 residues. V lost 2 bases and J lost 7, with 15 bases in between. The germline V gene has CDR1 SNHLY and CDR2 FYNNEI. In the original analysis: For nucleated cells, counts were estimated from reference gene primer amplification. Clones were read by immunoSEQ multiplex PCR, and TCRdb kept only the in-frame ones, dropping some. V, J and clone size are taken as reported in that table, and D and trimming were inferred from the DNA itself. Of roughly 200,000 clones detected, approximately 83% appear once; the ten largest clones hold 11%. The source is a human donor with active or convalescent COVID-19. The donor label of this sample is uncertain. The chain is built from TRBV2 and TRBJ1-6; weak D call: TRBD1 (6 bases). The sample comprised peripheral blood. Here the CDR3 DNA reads TGTGCCAGCAGTGAATCCCGGGACATCCCCAATTCACCCCTCCACTTT. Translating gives CASSESRDIPNSPLHF.